A selection of T cell receptor beta chains follows, all from one sample in a study of T-cell reconstitution after alpha-beta-depleted transplantation in children. TCRdb passed the PCR reads through MiXCR, listing each CDR3 protein once. The profile shows tens of thousands of distinct CDR3 sequences, 35% to 55% of them singletons. The source material was PBMCs, mostly from graft donor cells, sampled 360 days after TCRalphabeta/CD19-depleted stem cell transplant. The source is a male patient between 5 and 17 years old who had a stem cell transplant for acute lymphoblastic leukemia, so the T cells may come from the graft donor. The CDR3 runs from the conserved cysteine through the conserved F or W. A D gene is named only where the DNA matches it firmly. Size is omitted from some rows. Given values are once, few, many or a class for expanded clones.

j_gene: TRBJ2-5; v_gene: TRBV6-5; abundance: few; d_gene: TRBD1; CDR3nt: TGTGCCAGCAGTTACGCGACAGGGGCAGAGACCCAGTACTTC; CDR3aa: CASSYATGAETQYF
j_gene: TRBJ1-1; v_gene: TRBV19; abundance: few; d_gene: -; CDR3nt: TGTGCCAGTATGTTCGGGACCACTGAAGCTTTCTTT; CDR3aa: CASMFGTTEAFF
j_gene: TRBJ2-7; v_gene: TRBV29-1; abundance: few; d_gene: TRBD1; CDR3nt: TGCAGCGTTGCGGGTTGGGACAGGACGTCCTACGAGCAGTACTTC; CDR3aa: CSVAGWDRTSYEQYF
j_gene: TRBJ2-3; v_gene: TRBV28; abundance: few; d_gene: -; CDR3nt: TGTGCCAGCAGTTCCCTACTAGTACCCAGCACAGATACGCAGTATTTT; CDR3aa: CASSSLLVPSTDTQYF
j_gene: TRBJ2-7; v_gene: TRBV12-3/TRBV12-4; abundance: few; d_gene: -; CDR3nt: TGTGCCAGCTTGACCCTAGGGGGAGTGGCGCACTTC; CDR3aa: CASLTLGGVAHF
j_gene: TRBJ2-1; v_gene: TRBV5-1; abundance: -; d_gene: TRBD2; CDR3nt: TGCGCCAGCAGCTACCGGACAGGGGGGCTAGCGGGAGGGTACAATGAGCAGTTCTTC; CDR3aa: CASSYRTGGLAGGYNEQFF
j_gene: TRBJ2-3; v_gene: TRBV5-1; abundance: -; d_gene: -; CDR3nt: TGCGCCAGCAGCTTGGTACAGACTAGCACAGATACGCAGTATTTT; CDR3aa: CASSLVQTSTDTQYF
j_gene: TRBJ2-3; v_gene: TRBV6-1; abundance: -; d_gene: -; CDR3nt: TGTGCCAGCAGTGACAGCCGCTCGCGGGGGCTCACAGATACGCAGTATTTT; CDR3aa: CASSDSRSRGLTDTQYF
j_gene: TRBJ2-7; v_gene: TRBV9; abundance: few; d_gene: TRBD2; CDR3nt: TGTGCCAGCAGCCCCCGAAGCAGCGGGAGGGCCTACGAGCAGTACTTC; CDR3aa: CASSPRSSGRAYEQYF
j_gene: TRBJ1-5; v_gene: TRBV3-1; abundance: -; d_gene: -; CDR3nt: TGTGCCAGCAGCCAAGGTCTCGTGTTCAATCAGCCCCAGCATTTT; CDR3aa: CASSQGLVFNQPQHF
j_gene: TRBJ2-2; v_gene: TRBV29-1; abundance: -; d_gene: TRBD2; CDR3nt: TGCAGCGTTGGGACTAGGTTAACCGGGGAGCTGTTTTTT; CDR3aa: CSVGTRLTGELFF
j_gene: TRBJ1-5; v_gene: TRBV6-5; abundance: -; d_gene: -; CDR3nt: TGTGCCAGCACTTCCCTGTCCGGGGGGTCGAATCAGCCCCAGCATTTT; CDR3aa: CASTSLSGGSNQPQHF
j_gene: TRBJ2-1; v_gene: TRBV28; abundance: few; d_gene: -; CDR3nt: TGTGCCAGCAGAACCGGAGGGGGCTGGGAGCAGTTCTTC; CDR3aa: CASRTGGGWEQFF
j_gene: TRBJ2-5; v_gene: TRBV6-1; abundance: -; d_gene: -; CDR3nt: TGTGCCAGCACCCCGACTGGGCCCCAAGAGACCCAGTACTTC; CDR3aa: CASTPTGPQETQYF
j_gene: TRBJ1-1; v_gene: TRBV5-8; abundance: -; d_gene: -; CDR3nt: TGTGCCAGCAGCTTCCTGGGTTTCCAAGGGGGAGGGAACACTGAAGCTTTCTTT; CDR3aa: CASSFLGFQGGGNTEAFF
j_gene: TRBJ2-2; v_gene: TRBV4-3; abundance: -; d_gene: -; CDR3nt: TGCGCCAGCAGCCAAGATCGGGGCTTCCCGGCCGGGGAGCTGTTTTTT; CDR3aa: CASSQDRGFPAGELFF
j_gene: TRBJ2-5; v_gene: TRBV6-5; abundance: -; d_gene: -; CDR3nt: TGTGCCAGCAGTTACGGGGTTATGGACCAAGAGACCCAGTACTTC; CDR3aa: CASSYGVMDQETQYF
j_gene: TRBJ2-1; v_gene: TRBV2; abundance: -; d_gene: TRBD2; CDR3nt: TGTGCCAGCACCCACGGACTAGCCTATGAGCAGTTCTTC; CDR3aa: CASTHGLAYEQFF
j_gene: TRBJ1-1; v_gene: TRBV9; abundance: -; d_gene: -; CDR3nt: TGTGCCAGCAGCGCGGGAGGCACTGAAGCTTTCTTT; CDR3aa: CASSAGGTEAFF
j_gene: TRBJ1-5; v_gene: TRBV3-1; abundance: once; d_gene: -; CDR3nt: TGTGCCAGCAGCCAAGACGGGAGTAATCAGCCCCAGCATTTT; CDR3aa: CASSQDGSNQPQHF
j_gene: TRBJ2-5; v_gene: TRBV3-1; abundance: -; d_gene: TRBD2; CDR3nt: TGTGCCAGCAGCCTGAGACTAGCGGGGAATCAAGAGACCCAGTACTTC; CDR3aa: CASSLRLAGNQETQYF
j_gene: TRBJ2-3; v_gene: TRBV20-1; abundance: few; d_gene: TRBD2; CDR3nt: TGCAGTGCTAGTGACGGGAGGGCAGATACGCAGTATTTT; CDR3aa: CSASDGRADTQYF
j_gene: TRBJ2-5; v_gene: TRBV5-1; abundance: -; d_gene: -; CDR3nt: TGCGCCAGCAGCGAGGTGGGTCTAGTGGAGACCCAGTACTTC; CDR3aa: CASSEVGLVETQYF
j_gene: TRBJ2-2; v_gene: TRBV5-4; abundance: -; d_gene: -; CDR3nt: TGTGCCAGCAGCTTCCTCGACACCGGGGAGCTGTTTTTT; CDR3aa: CASSFLDTGELFF
j_gene: TRBJ2-7; v_gene: TRBV5-1; abundance: once; d_gene: -; CDR3nt: TGCGCCAGCAGCTTTTTAGCAGACTCCTACGAGCAGTACTTC; CDR3aa: CASSFLADSYEQYF
j_gene: TRBJ1-2; v_gene: TRBV9; abundance: few; d_gene: -; CDR3nt: TGTGCCAGCAGCGTAGAAGGGGCGCCTAACTATGGCTACACCTTC; CDR3aa: CASSVEGAPNYGYTF
j_gene: TRBJ2-7; v_gene: TRBV11-2; abundance: -; d_gene: TRBD1; CDR3nt: TGTGCCAGCAGCTTTTTTGACAGGGCCTACGAGCAGTACTTC; CDR3aa: CASSFFDRAYEQYF
j_gene: TRBJ2-1; v_gene: TRBV2; abundance: -; d_gene: TRBD1; CDR3nt: TGTGCCAGCAGGCATACCGGGACAGGGACTTACAATGAGCAGTTCTTC; CDR3aa: CASRHTGTGTYNEQFF
j_gene: TRBJ2-3; v_gene: TRBV20-1; abundance: few; d_gene: -; CDR3nt: TGCAGTGCTAGGGCGTTTGACCGCACAGATACGCAGTATTTT; CDR3aa: CSARAFDRTDTQYF
j_gene: TRBJ2-7; v_gene: TRBV20-1; abundance: -; d_gene: TRBD1; CDR3nt: TGCAGTGCTAGGTTACCCAGGGGGCTGAGCTACGAGCAGTACTTC; CDR3aa: CSARLPRGLSYEQYF
j_gene: TRBJ2-5; v_gene: TRBV27; abundance: -; d_gene: -; CDR3nt: TGTGCCACCAGGGGACAAGAGACCCAGTACTTC; CDR3aa: CATRGQETQYF
j_gene: TRBJ1-1; v_gene: TRBV6-5; abundance: -; d_gene: TRBD1; CDR3nt: TGTGCCAGCAGTTTCTCTCCGGGACAGACTGAAGCTTTCTTT; CDR3aa: CASSFSPGQTEAFF
j_gene: TRBJ2-7; v_gene: TRBV13; abundance: -; d_gene: -; CDR3nt: TGTGCCAGCAGCTCCCTAGGCCGGAACGAGCAGTACTTC; CDR3aa: CASSSLGRNEQYF
j_gene: TRBJ2-3; v_gene: TRBV7-8; abundance: few; d_gene: -; CDR3nt: TGTGCCAGCAGCTTAACCTCTAGCACAGATACGCAGTATTTT; CDR3aa: CASSLTSSTDTQYF
j_gene: TRBJ1-4; v_gene: TRBV6-5; abundance: -; d_gene: TRBD1; CDR3nt: TGTGCCAGCAGTTACTCGGGACACAGGGGTTCGCGAGAAAAACTGTTTTTT; CDR3aa: CASSYSGHRGSREKLFF
j_gene: TRBJ2-1; v_gene: TRBV4-1; abundance: -; d_gene: TRBD2; CDR3nt: TGCGCCAGCAGCCAGTGGGGGGACTACGCTTACAATGAGCAGTTCTTC; CDR3aa: CASSQWGDYAYNEQFF
j_gene: TRBJ2-3; v_gene: TRBV9; abundance: -; d_gene: TRBD1; CDR3nt: TGTGCCAGCAGACAGGGGGCGCGATCGACAGATACGCAGTATTTT; CDR3aa: CASRQGARSTDTQYF
j_gene: TRBJ2-1; v_gene: TRBV12-3/TRBV12-4; abundance: -; d_gene: -; CDR3nt: TGTGCCAGCAGTTTAGAGATGGGGTACAATGAGCAGTTCTTC; CDR3aa: CASSLEMGYNEQFF
j_gene: TRBJ2-7; v_gene: TRBV6-1; abundance: -; d_gene: -; CDR3nt: TGTGCCAGCAGTGAACTTGGTCTCGGCGGTCCCTACGAGCAGTACTTC; CDR3aa: CASSELGLGGPYEQYF
j_gene: TRBJ2-7; v_gene: TRBV7-9; abundance: -; d_gene: TRBD1; CDR3nt: TGTGCCAGCAGCATCGATACCGGGACAGACTCCTACGAGCAGTACTTC; CDR3aa: CASSIDTGTDSYEQYF
j_gene: TRBJ1-2; v_gene: TRBV11-1; abundance: -; d_gene: TRBD1; CDR3nt: TGTGCCAGCAGCCGGGACAGGGGCCAGCATGGCTACACCTTC; CDR3aa: CASSRDRGQHGYTF
j_gene: TRBJ1-3; v_gene: TRBV12-3/TRBV12-4; abundance: -; d_gene: -; CDR3nt: TGTGCCAGCAGTCCCACAGGTATTCCTGGAAACACCATATATTTT; CDR3aa: CASSPTGIPGNTIYF
j_gene: TRBJ2-3; v_gene: TRBV9; abundance: -; d_gene: TRBD2; CDR3nt: TGTGCCAGCAGCGTAGATGGCGGGAGGAGAACAGATACGCAGTATTTT; CDR3aa: CASSVDGGRRTDTQYF
j_gene: TRBJ2-1; v_gene: TRBV11-2; abundance: -; d_gene: -; CDR3nt: TGTGCCAGCAGCTTAGCCCCAGGAGGGCAGTTCTTC; CDR3aa: CASSLAPGGQFF
j_gene: TRBJ2-1; v_gene: TRBV14; abundance: few; d_gene: -; CDR3nt: TGTGCCAGCAGCCAAGATCGGGACACCTTACCCAATGAGCAGTTCTTC; CDR3aa: CASSQDRDTLPNEQFF
j_gene: TRBJ1-1; v_gene: TRBV28; abundance: -; d_gene: -; CDR3nt: TGTGCCAGCAGAACAGGGAGGACGAACACTGAAGCTTTCTTT; CDR3aa: CASRTGRTNTEAFF
j_gene: TRBJ1-6; v_gene: TRBV6-5; abundance: -; d_gene: -; CDR3nt: TGTGCCAGCAGTTACTCCTCTGGCAGCGGCTCACCCCTCCACTTT; CDR3aa: CASSYSSGSGSPLHF
j_gene: TRBJ2-1; v_gene: TRBV12-3/TRBV12-4; abundance: -; d_gene: TRBD1; CDR3nt: TGTGCCAGCAGTTTAGCGGGGACAGCCCTGGGCAATGAGCAGTTCTTC; CDR3aa: CASSLAGTALGNEQFF
j_gene: TRBJ2-5; v_gene: TRBV12-3/TRBV12-4; abundance: few; d_gene: -; CDR3nt: TGTGCCAGCACCTTGGATTCCCAAGTGGGGACCCAGTACTTC; CDR3aa: CASTLDSQVGTQYF
j_gene: TRBJ1-5; v_gene: TRBV21-1; abundance: -; d_gene: -; CDR3nt: TGTGCCAGCAGCACAATTGCGCAGCCCCAGCATTTT; CDR3aa: CASSTIAQPQHF
j_gene: TRBJ1-4; v_gene: TRBV28; abundance: -; d_gene: -; CDR3nt: TGTGCCAGCAGTTTTCATTCAGGCCTCAATGAAAAACTGTTTTTT; CDR3aa: CASSFHSGLNEKLFF
j_gene: TRBJ1-1; v_gene: TRBV9; abundance: -; d_gene: -; CDR3nt: TGTGCCAGCAGCGTAGGGCCTACAGAGAACACTGAAGCTTTCTTT; CDR3aa: CASSVGPTENTEAFF
j_gene: TRBJ2-1; v_gene: TRBV7-6; abundance: -; d_gene: TRBD2; CDR3nt: TGTGCCAGCAGCTTCTTTAGCGGGAGCTCCTACAATGAGCAGTTCTTC; CDR3aa: CASSFFSGSSYNEQFF
j_gene: TRBJ2-7; v_gene: TRBV7-2; abundance: -; d_gene: -; CDR3nt: TGTGCCAGCAGCTTCGGGGGCGAGCAGTACTTC; CDR3aa: CASSFGGEQYF
j_gene: TRBJ2-3; v_gene: TRBV20-1; abundance: -; d_gene: -; CDR3nt: TGCAGTGCTAGACCCCCCGGCACAGGGGATACGCAGTATTTT; CDR3aa: CSARPPGTGDTQYF
j_gene: TRBJ1-1; v_gene: TRBV19; abundance: -; d_gene: -; CDR3nt: TGTGCCAGTAGTATTCTAAACACTGAAGCTTTCTTT; CDR3aa: CASSILNTEAFF
j_gene: TRBJ2-3; v_gene: TRBV27; abundance: -; d_gene: -; CDR3nt: TGTGCCAGCAGTTTTACGGGAGGCACAGATACGCAGTATTTT; CDR3aa: CASSFTGGTDTQYF